Presented here are 14 T cell receptor beta chains from one specimen sequenced in a study of blood T cells in healthy people across ages. Primers used in a second PCR of roughly 7 to 12 cycles were a sample-barcoded 5' primer and a J-beta primer mix. TCRdb re-analysed the 5' RACE reads in MiXCR, keeping a single row per CDR3 protein. The data contain around 500,000 distinct CDR3 sequences, about 25% of them singletons. These sequences were also reported in another study, on T cells of mothers and their children.

The sequenced sample was blood. The source is a boy under 10 years old in good health.

In its sample, this clonotype was seen a few times. The rearrangement uses TRBV11-2 and TRBJ1-2; TRBD1 might be the D (5 bases). This CDR3 is built from 17 residues. Germline CDR1 reads SGHAT; CDR2 reads FQNNGV. Trimming left V 5 bases short and J 4 bases short, with 23 bases between. This CDR3 is CASSNINRQGPGYGYTF. CDR3 DNA sequence: TGTGCCAGCAGCAATATCAACCGTCAGGGTCCGGGCTATGGCTACACCTTC.

This clonotype was detected only a few times. The rearrangement joins TRBV27 to TRBJ2-1; 8 bases fit TRBD2. Germline V gene sequence: CDR1 MNHEY, CDR2 SMNVEV (reference sequence). With 6 bases clipped from V and 6 bases from J, the junction kept 10 bases outside the gene matches. The CDR3 is made up of 15 amino acids. The CDR3 DNA follows: TGTGCCAGCAGCAAGTCCGGGACTAGGCCCAATGAGCAGTTCTTC. Amino acids: CASSKSGTRPNEQFF.

This rearrangement joins TRBV5-1 to TRBJ2-5; no reliable D call. V shed 0 bases and J shed 1 base, with 10 bases lying between them. CDR3 length equals 15 residues. CDR1 is SGHRS, CDR2 YFSETQ, per germline. CDR3 nucleotides: TGCGCCAGCAGCTTGGGGTACACCTCCCAAGAGACCCAGTACTTC. It codes for CASSLGYTSQETQYF.

This clonotype was detected a few times. This chain links TRBV7-9 with TRBJ2-5; weak D call: TRBD1 (6 bases). In germline, CDR1 is SEHNR, CDR2 FQNEAQ (reference sequence). With 6 bases removed from V and 2 bases from J, the gap between germline ends came to 16 bases. This CDR3 comprises 15 residues. CDR3 nucleotide sequence: TGTGCCAGCAGGATGGGACACTTCACTCAAGAGACCCAGTACTTC. This translates into CASRMGHFTQETQYF. Combining the CDR3 with reference TRBV7-9 and TRBJ2-5 gives the whole variable domain DTGVSQNPRHKITKRGQNVTFRCDPISEHNRLYWYRQTLGQGPEFLTYFQNEAQLEKSRLLSDRFSAERPKGSFSTLEIQRTEQGDSAMYLCASRMGHFTQETQYFGPGTRLLVL.

This clonotype was detected a few times. This sequence joins TRBV10-3 and TRBJ2-1; D uncertain. Judging by the DNA end, TRBJ2-7 fits better; the J call may be wrong. Germline assignment: CDR1 ENHRY and CDR2 SYGVKD. This CDR3 is 15 amino acids long. CDR3 bases: TGTGCCATCAGTGAGAGGTCGACGTGGGCCTACGAGCAGTACTTC. Translated, it gives CAISERSTWAYEQYF.

The gene calls are TRBV12-5 and TRBJ2-5; D could derive from TRBD1 or TRBD2 (6 bases each). The ends were cut back, 3 bases at V and 0 bases at J, with 20 bases in the middle. CDR1 is LGHNT and CDR2 is FRNRAP in the germline V gene. This CDR3 spans 18 amino acids. The CDR3 DNA sequence: TGTGCTAGTGGTTTTACCTACAAAGGGGGGCCGAACCAAGAGACCCAGTACTTC. The encoded protein is CASGFTYKGGPNQETQYF.

There are a few counts of this clonotype. This chain connects TRBV7-6 to TRBJ2-1; the match to TRBD2 covers 7 bases. The V and J ends lost 5 bases and 6 bases, in that order; junction bases with no gene match: 7. Germline V lookup: CDR1 SGHVS, CDR2 FNYEAQ. The CDR3 has 14 amino acids. The CDR3 sequence is CASSPRWTSNEQFF. The CDR3, as DNA: TGTGCCAGCAGCCCGCGATGGACTAGCAATGAGCAGTTCTTC.

The chain is built from TRBV7-8 and TRBJ1-2; weak D call: TRBD1 (5 bases). Deletions cut 5 bases from V and 2 bases from J, with 15 bases between. Germline V gene lookup returns CDR1 SGHVS and CDR2 FQNEAQ. The CDR3 totals 15 residues. The CDR3 spells CASSPSPGPNYGYTF. The CDR3 region has the DNA TGTGCCAGCAGCCCCTCCCCGGGACCAAACTATGGCTACACCTTC.

This clonotype showed up just a few times. The chain couples TRBV13 to TRBJ2-5; D unresolved. The J call may be incorrect, as the DNA end agrees better with TRBJ2-1. The CDR3 is made up of 12 amino acids. Per germline, CDR1 PRHDT and CDR2 FYEKMQ (reference sequence). CDR3 sequence reads: CASSLENNEQFF. CDR3 DNA sequence: TGTGCCAGCAGCTTAGAAAACAATGAGCAGTTCTTC.

This clonotype showed up just a few times. The genes are TRBV25-1 and TRBJ2-7, with 12 positions matching TRBD2. The V and J ends lost 2 bases and 2 bases, in that order; junction bases with no gene match: 4. The CDR3 length is 16 residues. The V gene's germline CDR1 is MGHDK and CDR2 SYGVNS. This chain's CDR3 is CASSEDRTSGAYEQYF. The CDR3 DNA reads as TGTGCCAGCAGTGAAGATCGGACTAGCGGGGCCTACGAGCAGTACTTC.

This clonotype was observed at least ten times. The chain links TRBV6-4 to TRBJ2-3; 11 positions agree with TRBD2. V lost 2 bases and J lost 3; bases outside the gene matches: 4. The CDR3 runs to 16 residues. The germline CDR1 and CDR2 sequences are MRHNA and SNTAGT. CDR3 bases: TGTGCCAGCAGTGACGTGGCTAGCGGGGGGACAGATACGCAGTATTTT. Translation: CASSDVASGGTDTQYF.

This rearrangement joins TRBV4-1 to TRBJ2-1; D may match TRBD1 or TRBD2 (5 bases each). Germline V lookup: CDR1 MGHRA, CDR2 YSYEKL. Trimming took off 2 bases at V and 5 bases at J, with 10 bases between the two ends. The CDR3 has 14 amino acids. The CDR3 nucleotides read TGCGCCAGCAGCCAACTAGAGGGGCACAATGAGCAGTTCTTC. Protein sequence: CASSQLEGHNEQFF.

This clonotype was counted once. The V call is TRBV6-5, the J call TRBJ2-7; 9 bases agree with TRBD1. The CDR3 has 15 amino acids. With 2 bases clipped from V and 3 bases from J, the junction kept 5 bases outside the gene matches. The germline V gene has CDR1 MNHEY and CDR2 SVGAGI. This chain's CDR3 is CASSYAGQGIYEQYF. The CDR3 DNA sequence: TGTGCCAGCAGTTACGCGGGACAGGGAATCTACGAGCAGTACTTC.

This chain uses TRBV12-3 or TRBV12-4 with TRBJ2-6; 9 bases are a match to TRBD1. The CDR3 runs to 17 residues. V lost 3 bases, J lost 5 bases, and 8 bases stayed unmatched. The CDR3 bases are TGTGCCAGCAGTTTTTATTCTGGGACAGGGTGGGCCAACGTCCTGACTTTC. This encodes CASSFYSGTGWANVLTF.